This TCR beta chain was retrieved from a study of T cells in Graves' hyperthyroidism and ophthalmopathy. The diagnostic basis comprised clinical symptoms, serum thyroxine and TRAb, thyroid ultrasound and orbital computed tomography. Fresh 10 ml peripheral blood yielded PBMCs. This clonotype was seen many times. The length of the CDR3 is 14 residues. The V gene end was trimmed by 6 bases and the J gene end by 5 bases; junction bases not matched to a gene: 10. The germline V gene encodes CDR1 SQVTM and CDR2 ANQGSEA. Amplified TCR beta CDR3 regions derived from RNA transcripts. An initial round of RT-PCR targeting the TCR CDR3 relied on the HTBI primer set. From the multiplex PCR reads, TCRdb called clonotypes with MiXCR, one entry per CDR3 protein. The sample carries 380,000 or so distinct CDR3 sequences, more than 11% recorded once.

The sequencing input was blood. This sequence joins TRBV29-1 and TRBJ2-5; 9 bases fit TRBD2. The clonotype comes from a woman aged 25 to 45 with Graves' hyperthyroidism. The CDR3 here is CSVAGTSYWETQYF. CDR3 bases: TGCAGCGTGGCCGGGACTAGCTATTGGGAGACCCAGTACTTC.